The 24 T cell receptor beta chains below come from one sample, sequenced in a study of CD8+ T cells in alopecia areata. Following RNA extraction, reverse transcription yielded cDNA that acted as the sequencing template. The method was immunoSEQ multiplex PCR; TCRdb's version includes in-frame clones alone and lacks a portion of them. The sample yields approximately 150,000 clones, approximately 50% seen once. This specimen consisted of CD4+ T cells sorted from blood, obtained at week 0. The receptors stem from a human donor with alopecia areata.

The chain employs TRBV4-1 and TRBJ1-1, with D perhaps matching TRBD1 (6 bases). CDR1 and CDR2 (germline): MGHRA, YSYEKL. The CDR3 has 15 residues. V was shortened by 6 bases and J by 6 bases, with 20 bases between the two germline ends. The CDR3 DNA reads TGCGCCAGCAGACCTCTTACAGGGAGGAGCGCTGAAGCTTTCTTT. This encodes CASRPLTGRSAEAFF.

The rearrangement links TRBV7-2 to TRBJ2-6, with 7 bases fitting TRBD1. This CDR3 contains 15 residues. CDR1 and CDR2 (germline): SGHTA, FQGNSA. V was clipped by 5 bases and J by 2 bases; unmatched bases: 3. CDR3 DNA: TGTGCCAGCAGCCTAGACAGGGCTGGGGCCAACGTCCTGACTTTC. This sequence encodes CASSLDRAGANVLTF.

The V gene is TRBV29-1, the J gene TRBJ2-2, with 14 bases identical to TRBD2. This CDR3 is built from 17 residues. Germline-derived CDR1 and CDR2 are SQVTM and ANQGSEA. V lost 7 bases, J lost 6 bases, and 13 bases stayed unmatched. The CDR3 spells CSARGGTSGSGAGELFF. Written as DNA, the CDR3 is TGCAGCGCGCGAGGAGGGACTAGCGGGAGTGGGGCCGGGGAGCTGTTTTTT.

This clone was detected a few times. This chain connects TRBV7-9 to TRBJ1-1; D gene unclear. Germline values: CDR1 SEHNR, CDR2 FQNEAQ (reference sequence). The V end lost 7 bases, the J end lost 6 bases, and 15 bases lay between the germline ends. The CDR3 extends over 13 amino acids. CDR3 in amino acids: CASNVATGSEAFF. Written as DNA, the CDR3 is TGTGCCAGCAATGTGGCCACCGGGTCTGAAGCTTTCTTT.

This CDR3 reads CSVEQPGLAGPTDTQYF. Written as DNA, the CDR3 is TGCAGCGTTGAGCAGCCGGGACTAGCGGGACCCACAGATACGCAGTATTTT. This rearrangement joins TRBV29-1 to TRBJ2-3; the match to TRBD2 covers 13 bases. V gave up 3 bases and J gave up 2 bases; unmatched junction bases: 8. The V gene's germline CDR1 is SQVTM and CDR2 ANQGSEA. The CDR3 is 17 amino acids.

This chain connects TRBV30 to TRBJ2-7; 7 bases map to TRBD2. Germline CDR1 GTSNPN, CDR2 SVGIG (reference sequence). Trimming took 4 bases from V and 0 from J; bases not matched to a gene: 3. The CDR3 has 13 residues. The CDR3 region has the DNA TGTGCCTGGAAGCGGGGACCCTCCTACGAGCAGTACTTC. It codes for CAWKRGPSYEQYF.

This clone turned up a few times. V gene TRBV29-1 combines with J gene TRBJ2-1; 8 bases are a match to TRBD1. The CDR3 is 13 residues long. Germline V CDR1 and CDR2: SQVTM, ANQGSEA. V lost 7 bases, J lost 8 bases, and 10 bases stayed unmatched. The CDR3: CSGGDRGLHEQFF. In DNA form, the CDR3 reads TGCAGCGGGGGAGACAGGGGTCTACATGAGCAGTTCTTC.

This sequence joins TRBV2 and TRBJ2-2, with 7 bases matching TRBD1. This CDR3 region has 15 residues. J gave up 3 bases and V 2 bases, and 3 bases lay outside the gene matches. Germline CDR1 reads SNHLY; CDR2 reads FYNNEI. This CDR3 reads CASSELGQHTGELFF. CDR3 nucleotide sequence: TGTGCCAGCAGTGAACTGGGACAGCACACCGGGGAGCTGTTTTTT.

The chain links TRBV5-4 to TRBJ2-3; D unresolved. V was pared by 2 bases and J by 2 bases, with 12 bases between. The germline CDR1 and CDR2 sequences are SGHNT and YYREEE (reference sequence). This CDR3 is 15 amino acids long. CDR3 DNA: TGTGCCAGCAGCTTTTCCCCGGGCTACACAGATACGCAGTATTTT. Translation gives CASSFSPGYTDTQYF.

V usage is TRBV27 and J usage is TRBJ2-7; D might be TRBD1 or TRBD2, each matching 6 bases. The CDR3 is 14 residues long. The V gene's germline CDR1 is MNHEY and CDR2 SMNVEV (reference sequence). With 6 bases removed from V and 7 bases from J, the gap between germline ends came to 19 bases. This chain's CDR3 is CASSVGGMGGEQYF. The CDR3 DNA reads TGTGCCAGCAGCGTGGGGGGCATGGGGGGTGAGCAGTACTTC.

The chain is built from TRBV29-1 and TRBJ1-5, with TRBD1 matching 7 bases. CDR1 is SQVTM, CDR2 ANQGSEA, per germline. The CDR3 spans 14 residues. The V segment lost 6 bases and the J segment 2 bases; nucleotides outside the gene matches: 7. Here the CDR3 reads CSVASGQGNQPQHF. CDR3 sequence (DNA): TGCAGCGTCGCCTCTGGACAGGGCAATCAGCCCCAGCATTTT.

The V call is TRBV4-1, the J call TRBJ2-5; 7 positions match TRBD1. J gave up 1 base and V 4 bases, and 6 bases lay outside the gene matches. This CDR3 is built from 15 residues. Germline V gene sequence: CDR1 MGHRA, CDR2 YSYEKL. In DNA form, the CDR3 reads TGCGCCAGCAGCCGCCTAAGGGGGCCCCAAGAGACCCAGTACTTC. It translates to CASSRLRGPQETQYF.

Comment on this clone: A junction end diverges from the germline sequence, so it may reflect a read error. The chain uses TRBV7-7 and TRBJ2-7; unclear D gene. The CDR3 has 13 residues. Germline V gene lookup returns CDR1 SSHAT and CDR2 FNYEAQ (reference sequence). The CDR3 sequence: CASSSHRLGLLHF. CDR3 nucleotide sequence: TGTGCTAGCAGCTCTCATCGCCTAGGGTTGTTACACTTC.

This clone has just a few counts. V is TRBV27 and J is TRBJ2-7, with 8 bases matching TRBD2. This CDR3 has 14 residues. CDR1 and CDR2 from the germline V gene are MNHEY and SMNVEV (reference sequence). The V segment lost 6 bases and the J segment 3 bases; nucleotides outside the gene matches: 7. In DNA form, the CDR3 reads TGTGCCAGCAGGAGAGCGGGAGTGGGCTACGAGCAGTACTTC. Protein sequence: CASRRAGVGYEQYF.

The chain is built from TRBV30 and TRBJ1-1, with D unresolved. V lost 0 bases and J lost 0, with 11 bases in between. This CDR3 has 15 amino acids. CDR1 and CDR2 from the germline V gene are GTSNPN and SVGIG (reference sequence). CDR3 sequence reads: CAWSVPDGMNTEAFF. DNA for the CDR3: TGTGCCTGGAGTGTACCGGATGGAATGAACACTGAAGCTTTCTTT.

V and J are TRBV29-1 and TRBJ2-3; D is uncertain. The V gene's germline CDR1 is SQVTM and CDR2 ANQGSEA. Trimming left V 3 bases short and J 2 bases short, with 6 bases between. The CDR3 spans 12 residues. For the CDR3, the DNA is TGCAGCGTTGAGAACGCCACAGATACGCAGTATTTT. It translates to CSVENATDTQYF.

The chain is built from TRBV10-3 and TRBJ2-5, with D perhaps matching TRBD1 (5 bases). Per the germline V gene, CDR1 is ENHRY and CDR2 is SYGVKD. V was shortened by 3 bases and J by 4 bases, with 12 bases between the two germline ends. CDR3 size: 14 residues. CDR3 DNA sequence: TGTGCCATCAGTGACAGGGTTTCTGCAGAGACCCAGTACTTC. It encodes CAISDRVSAETQYF.

The CDR3 region is CSVGQGENTEAFF. In DNA form, the CDR3 reads TGCAGCGTTGGGCAGGGGGAGAACACTGAAGCTTTCTTT. V usage is TRBV29-1 and J usage is TRBJ1-1; 7 bases agree with TRBD1. With V trimmed by 4 bases and J by 1 base, 3 bases remained unmatched. CDR3 length equals 13 residues. Germline V lookup: CDR1 SQVTM, CDR2 ANQGSEA. The full variable domain, with the rest looked up from reference TRBV29-1 and TRBJ1-1, is SAVISQKPSRDICQRGTSLTIQCQVDSQVTMMFWYRQQPGQSLTLIATANQGSEATYESGFVIDKFPISRPNLTFSTLTVSNMSPEDSSIYLCSVGQGENTEAFFGQGTRLTVV.

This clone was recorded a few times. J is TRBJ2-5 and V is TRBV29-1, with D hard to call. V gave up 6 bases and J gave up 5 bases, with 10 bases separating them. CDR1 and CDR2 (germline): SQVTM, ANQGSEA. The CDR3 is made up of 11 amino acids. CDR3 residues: CSVITDETQYF. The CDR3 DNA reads TGCAGCGTCATTACTGATGAGACCCAGTACTTC.

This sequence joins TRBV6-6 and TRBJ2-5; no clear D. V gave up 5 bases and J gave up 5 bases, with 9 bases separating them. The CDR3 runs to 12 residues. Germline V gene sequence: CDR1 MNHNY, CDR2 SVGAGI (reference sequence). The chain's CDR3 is CASSRKWETQYF. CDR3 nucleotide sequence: TGTGCCAGCAGTCGAAAGTGGGAGACCCAGTACTTC.

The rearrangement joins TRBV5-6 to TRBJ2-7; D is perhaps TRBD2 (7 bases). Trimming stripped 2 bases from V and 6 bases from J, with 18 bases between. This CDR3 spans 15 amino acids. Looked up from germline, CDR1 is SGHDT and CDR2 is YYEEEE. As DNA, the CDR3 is TGTGCCAGCAGCTTAGGCCGCGTCCGGGGGGCCGAGCAGTACTTC. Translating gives CASSLGRVRGAEQYF.

DNA of the CDR3: TGTGCCAGCAGCCAAGAGGCGGTTCACGAGCAGTACTTC. Encoded protein: CASSQEAVHEQYF. The chain is built from TRBV4-2 and TRBJ2-7; D ambiguous. Trimming pared 0 bases from V and 5 bases from J, leaving 8 bases between. CDR3 size: 13 residues. CDR1 LGHNA and CDR2 YNFKEQ come from the germline V gene.

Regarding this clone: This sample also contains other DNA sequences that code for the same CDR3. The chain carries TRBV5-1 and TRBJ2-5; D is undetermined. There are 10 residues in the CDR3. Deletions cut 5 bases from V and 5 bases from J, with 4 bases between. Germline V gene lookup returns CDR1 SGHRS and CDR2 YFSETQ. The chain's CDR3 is CASSGETQYF. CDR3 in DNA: TGCGCCAGCAGTGGGGAGACCCAGTACTTC.

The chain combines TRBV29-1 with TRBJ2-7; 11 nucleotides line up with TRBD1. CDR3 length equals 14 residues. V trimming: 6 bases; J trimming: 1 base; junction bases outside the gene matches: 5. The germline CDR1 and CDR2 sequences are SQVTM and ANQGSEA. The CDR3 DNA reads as TGCAGCGTGGGAGGACAGGGGGCTTCCTACGAGCAGTACTTC. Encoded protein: CSVGGQGASYEQYF.